There are many counts of the clone carrying this T cell receptor beta chain. TCRdb re-called the 5' RACE reads with MiXCR, one entry per CDR3 protein. The data hold approximately 240,000 distinct CDR3 sequences, with 8% to 11% observed a single time. This CDR3 region has 14 residues. Germline lookup yields CDR1 MNHEY and CDR2 SVGAGI. V was cut by 2 bases and J by 1 base, with 8 bases left in between. The data derive from a study of CD8 T cells in ankylosing spondylitis. The sequence derives from a male donor with ankylosing spondylitis or in good health (not recorded which). Sequenced: blood, either unsorted or a sorted T cell fraction (not recorded which). The chain recombines TRBV6-5 with TRBJ1-1; D unresolved. This CDR3 is CASSYGAGNTEAFF. As DNA, the CDR3 is TGTGCCAGCAGTTACGGAGCGGGGAACACTGAAGCTTTCTTT.